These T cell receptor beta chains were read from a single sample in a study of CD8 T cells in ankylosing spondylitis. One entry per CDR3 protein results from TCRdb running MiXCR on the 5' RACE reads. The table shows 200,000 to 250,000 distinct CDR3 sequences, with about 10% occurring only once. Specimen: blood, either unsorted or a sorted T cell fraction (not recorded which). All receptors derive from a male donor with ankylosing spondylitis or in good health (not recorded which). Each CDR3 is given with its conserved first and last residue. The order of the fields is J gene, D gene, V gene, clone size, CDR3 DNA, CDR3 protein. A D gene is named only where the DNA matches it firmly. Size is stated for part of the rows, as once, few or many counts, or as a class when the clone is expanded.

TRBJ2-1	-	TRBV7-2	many	TGTGCCAGCAGCCCTGTGGGGTACTCCTACAATGAGCAGTTCTTC	CASSPVGYSYNEQFF
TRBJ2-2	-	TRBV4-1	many	TGCGCCAGCAGCCAAGAATTCAGGGACACCGGGGAGCTGTTTTTT	CASSQEFRDTGELFF
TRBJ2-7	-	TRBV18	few	TGTGCCAGCTCACCACCGCCCCCGGGTGAGCAGTACTTC	CASSPPPPGEQYF
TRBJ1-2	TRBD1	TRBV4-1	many	TGCGCCAGCAGGGGGGTAGGACAGGGAATGGGCTACACCTTC	CASRGVGQGMGYTF
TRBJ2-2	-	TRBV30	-	TGTGCCTGGAGGGGGTACACCGGGGAGCTGTTTTTT	CAWRGYTGELFF
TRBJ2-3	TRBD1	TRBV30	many	TGTGCCTCGAGTACGACAGGGGGTAGCACAGATACGCAGTATTTT	CASSTTGGSTDTQYF
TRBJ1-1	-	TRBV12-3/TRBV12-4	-	TGTGCCAGCAGCCGGCGGGGTCTGAACACTGAAGCTTTCTTT	CASSRRGLNTEAFF
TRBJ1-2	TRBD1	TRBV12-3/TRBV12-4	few	TGTGCCAGCAGCCCGGGACAGGGGGGATTCGGCTACACCTTC	CASSPGQGGFGYTF
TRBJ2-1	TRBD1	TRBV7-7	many	TGTGCCAGCAGCTTAGGGACAGGGAATCGCAATGAGCAGTTCTTC	CASSLGTGNRNEQFF
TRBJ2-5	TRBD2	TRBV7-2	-	TGTGCCAGCAGCTTGTGGCTAGCGGGAGAGACCCAGTACTTC	CASSLWLAGETQYF
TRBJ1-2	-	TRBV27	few	TGTGCCAGCAGTTCTTTCGGATATGATGGCTACACCTTC	CASSSFGYDGYTF
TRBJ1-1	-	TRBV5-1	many	TGCGCCAGCAGCTTTGGGGAGGCCACTGAAGCTTTCTTT	CASSFGEATEAFF
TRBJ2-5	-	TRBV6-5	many	TGTGCCAGCAGTTATTATGGACAGTTGGGGTCGAGGGAGACCCAGTACTTC	CASSYYGQLGSRETQYF
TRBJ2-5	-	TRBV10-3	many	TGTGCCATCAGCCCCGGGGGGACAAAAGAGACCCAGTACTTC	CAISPGGTKETQYF
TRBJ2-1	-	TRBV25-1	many	TGTGCCAGCAGTGATATCCGAGGGAATGAGCAGTTCTTC	CASSDIRGNEQFF
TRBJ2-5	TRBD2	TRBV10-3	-	TGTGCCATCAGTGAGACGGGGGGGGCCTCGAGGATGGAGACCCAGTACTTC	CAISETGGASRMETQYF
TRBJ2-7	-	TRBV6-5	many	TGTGCCAGCAGTTACGGGCAGTCAAGACAATCCTACGAGCAGTACTTC	CASSYGQSRQSYEQYF
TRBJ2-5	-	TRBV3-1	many	TGTGCCTCATCGTATGGGGGGACCCAGTACTTC	CASSYGGTQYF
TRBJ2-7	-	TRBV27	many	TGTGCCAGCAGCTGGGGACGGATCTACGAGCAGTACTTC	CASSWGRIYEQYF
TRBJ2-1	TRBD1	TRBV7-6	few	TGTGCCAGCAGCGCCGTCGGGACAGGGAATGAGCAGTTCTTC	CASSAVGTGNEQFF
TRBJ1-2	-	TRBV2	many	TGTGCCAGCAGCAGAACGGACAGCTATGGCTACACCTTC	CASSRTDSYGYTF
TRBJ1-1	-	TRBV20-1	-	TGCAGTGCTAGAGATGATAGGGCGAACACTGAAGCTTTCTTT	CSARDDRANTEAFF
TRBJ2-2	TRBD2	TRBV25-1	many	TGTGCCAGCAGTGATCCGACTAGCGGAACCGGGGAGCTGTTTTTT	CASSDPTSGTGELFF
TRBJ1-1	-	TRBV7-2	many	TGTGCCAGCAGCTTAGGGGCAGGGGTGAACACTGAAGCTTTCTTT	CASSLGAGVNTEAFF
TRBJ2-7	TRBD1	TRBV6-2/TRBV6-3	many	TGTGCCAGCAGTCCGCAAGGGGGCTTCAGTGTCCACGAGCAGTACTTC	CASSPQGGFSVHEQYF
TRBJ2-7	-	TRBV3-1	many	TGTGCCAGCAGCTCAAGTGAACTGATCTCCTACGAGCAGTACTTC	CASSSSELISYEQYF
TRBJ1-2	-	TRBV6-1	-	TGTGCCAGCAGTCCAAGGGGGGGCGGAGATGGCTACACCTTC	CASSPRGGGDGYTF
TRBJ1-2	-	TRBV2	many	TGTGCCAGCGGGACGGGCTATGGCTACACCTTC	CASGTGYGYTF
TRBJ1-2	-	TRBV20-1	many	TGCAGTGCCCCGGGGGCAGCGTCTAACTATGGCTACACCTTC	CSAPGAASNYGYTF
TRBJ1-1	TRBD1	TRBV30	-	TGTGCCTGGAGCAGGGGGAGAAGGGGGAACACTGAAGCTTTCTTT	CAWSRGRRGNTEAFF
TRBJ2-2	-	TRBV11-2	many	TGTGCCAGCAGCTTAGTAGGGGGGTCGAGGGACACCGGGGAGCTGTTTTTT	CASSLVGGSRDTGELFF
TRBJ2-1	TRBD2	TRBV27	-	TGTGCCAGCAGGACGGGGACTAGGGGGAATGAGCAGTTCTTC	CASRTGTRGNEQFF
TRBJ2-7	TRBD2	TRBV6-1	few	TGTGCCAGCAGTGAATTATTAGGACTAGCGGGGGACTACGAGCAGTACTTC	CASSELLGLAGDYEQYF
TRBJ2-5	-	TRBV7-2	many	TGTGCCAGCAGCTCTGACCCGTCGGAAGAGACCCAGTACTTC	CASSSDPSEETQYF
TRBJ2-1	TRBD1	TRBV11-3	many	TGTGCCAGCAGCTCCGGGACAGGGGGCAGGGGTGAGCAGTTCTTC	CASSSGTGGRGEQFF
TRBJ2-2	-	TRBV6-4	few	TGTGCCAGCAGTGACTCGGGACCGACCGGGGAGCTGTTTTTT	CASSDSGPTGELFF